Each of the 17 T cell receptor beta chains below was sequenced from the same sample in a study of vaccination effects on CD4 cells after COVID-19. Before sequencing, viral peptide pools were used by the ViraFEST assay to expand antigen-specific CD4+ T cells. Researchers isolated CD4+ T cells once approximately eleven days of culture had elapsed. Between March and December 2020, the person had a SARS-CoV-2 infection that PCR confirmed. Their cognate antigens are unknown. This table comes from immunoSEQ multiplex PCR, and its TCRdb copy is limited to in-frame clones, with some not included. This table holds 24,000 or so clones, 65% to 80% found once. The starting material was CD4+ T cells from PBMCs cultured with HCoV-NL63 spike peptides, obtained before COVID-19 vaccination. These receptors were collected from a human donor who had a prior SARS-CoV-2 infection.

This chain connects TRBV21-1 to TRBJ2-5. TRBV21-1 is annotated as a pseudogene. This CDR3 region has 14 residues. The CDR3 DNA reads as TGTGCCAGCAGCAAAGGGTTAGGTATACAGACCCAGTACTTC. This encodes CASSKGLGIQTQYF.

The chain is built from TRBV6-5 and TRBJ2-7; 7 positions match TRBD2. This CDR3 spans 16 amino acids. Germline V lookup: CDR1 MNHEY, CDR2 SVGAGI. Trimming took 2 bases from V and 3 from J; bases not matched to a gene: 10. Written as DNA, the CDR3 is TGTGCCAGCAGTTACCGACCCCGGACTAGTGTCTACGAGCAGTACTTC. This sequence encodes CASSYRPRTSVYEQYF.

V usage is TRBV5-8 and J usage is TRBJ1-4; TRBD1 agrees at 8 bases. The trim removed 2 bases at V and 7 bases at J, leaving 10 bases unmatched. The CDR3 length is 16 residues. CDR1 is SGHTS, CDR2 YDEGEE, per germline. The CDR3 DNA reads TGTGCCAGCAGCTTTCACCGGACAGGGAGCAGTGAAAAACTGTTTTTT. Protein product: CASSFHRTGSSEKLFF.

The rearrangement joins TRBV4-3 to TRBJ2-3, with 9 nucleotides matching TRBD1. V shed 0 bases and J 3 bases; nucleotides not matched to a gene: 7. The CDR3 sequence is 17 residues long. Germline values: CDR1 LGHNA, CDR2 YSLEER. DNA of the CDR3: TGCGCCAGCAGCCAAGATATCACAGGGGGCAGGACAGATACGCAGTATTTT. Translating gives CASSQDITGGRTDTQYF.

The chain carries TRBV20-1 and TRBJ1-1; D gene uncertain. Trimming shortened V by 8 bases and J by 1 base, and 8 bases separated the two germline ends. This CDR3 has 11 residues. Germline CDR1 DFQATT, CDR2 SNEGSKA (reference sequence). The CDR3 nucleotides are TGCAGTCCTCGGGGGAACACTGAAGCTTTCTTT. Amino acids: CSPRGNTEAFF.

The chain employs TRBV5-4 and TRBJ2-3; unclear D gene. From germline, CDR1 is SGHNT and CDR2 YYREEE (reference sequence). Trimming left V 3 bases short and J 6 bases short, with 14 bases between. The CDR3 is 14 amino acids. CDR3 bases: TGTGCCAGCAGCTCCCCCGAGCTAGGGGATACGCAGTATTTT. Protein sequence: CASSSPELGDTQYF.

This chain joins TRBV28 and TRBJ2-7, with 9 bases that match TRBD2. The CDR3 spans 17 residues. V lost 6 bases and J lost 4; bases outside the gene matches: 16. CDR1 MDHEN and CDR2 SYDVKM come from the germline V gene. In DNA form, the CDR3 reads TGTGCCAGCAGCCTCCGAGGAGGCGGGAGGGCCGGGTACGAGCAGTACTTC. It yields the protein CASSLRGGGRAGYEQYF.

The chain joins TRBV19 to TRBJ1-1; 9 nucleotides agree with TRBD1. The germline V gene has CDR1 LNHDA and CDR2 SQIVND (reference sequence). V was pared by 5 bases and J by 4 bases, with 8 bases of the junction left unmatched. This CDR3 is 15 amino acids long. CDR3 in amino acids: CASSRQGGVSTEAFF. CDR3 DNA: TGTGCCAGTAGTCGACAGGGGGGGGTCTCCACTGAAGCTTTCTTT.

The DNA for the CDR3 is TGTGCCAGCAGCCCGGACATCTCTAGTAACTATGGCTACACCTTC. Encoded protein: CASSPDISSNYGYTF. V usage is TRBV5-4 and J usage is TRBJ1-2, with a possible D match to TRBD1 (5 bases). V gave up 4 bases and J gave up 1 base, with 14 bases separating them. The germline V gene encodes CDR1 SGHNT and CDR2 YYREEE (reference sequence). The CDR3 has 15 residues. Combining the CDR3 with reference TRBV5-4 and TRBJ1-2 gives the whole variable domain ETGVTQSPTHLIKTRGQQVTLRCSSQSGHNTVSWYQQALGQGPQFIFQYYREEENGRGNFPPRFSGLQFPNYSSELNVNALELDDSALYLCASSPDISSNYGYTFGSGTRLTVV.

The count of this clone is one. V and J are TRBV7-2 and TRBJ2-3; 7 bases agree with TRBD2. Germline CDR1 SGHTA, CDR2 FQGNSA. CDR3 length equals 14 residues. V was clipped by 5 bases and J by 1 base; unmatched bases: 3. The DNA for the CDR3 is TGTGCCAGCAGCCCTAGCGGACGCACAGATACGCAGTATTTT. Its protein is CASSPSGRTDTQYF.

This clone was found a few times. The V and J genes are TRBV9 and TRBJ2-7; D unresolved. V was clipped by 1 base and J by 5 bases, with 10 bases between them. The V gene's germline CDR1 is SGDLS and CDR2 YYNGEE. This CDR3 is built from 13 residues. The CDR3 bases are TGTGCCAGCAGCGTAAACCCCGGCGACGAGCAGTACTTC. Protein sequence: CASSVNPGDEQYF.

This clone is medium-sized (0.01 to 0.1%) by share. CDR3 protein: CASSYPRDRGTSYEQYF. CDR3 DNA sequence: TGTGCCAGCAGCTACCCCCGGGACAGGGGTACCTCCTACGAGCAGTACTTC. The V gene is TRBV21-1, the J gene TRBJ2-7; the table names TRBD1, a call not compared with the DNA. TRBV21-1 is termed a pseudogene. The CDR3 is 17 residues long.

This clone has a handful of counts. The chain links TRBV30 to TRBJ2-2; D not certain. V was clipped by 0 bases and J by 2 bases, with 10 bases between them. This CDR3 is built from 15 residues. Germline V gene data show CDR1 as GTSNPN and CDR2 as SVGIG (reference sequence). The CDR3, as DNA: TGTGCCTGGAGTGTACTGCCCGTTAACACCGGGGAGCTGTTTTTT. Its translation is CAWSVLPVNTGELFF.

The rearrangement uses TRBV10-3 and TRBJ1-4; no clear D gene. Germline V lookup: CDR1 ENHRY, CDR2 SYGVKD. V lost 2 bases, J lost 3 bases, and 10 bases lay in between. This CDR3 is built from 15 residues. Written as DNA, the CDR3 is TGTGCCATCAGTGAGAGACTAGGACCTAATGAAAAACTGTTTTTT. Translating gives CAISERLGPNEKLFF.

This chain links TRBV27 with TRBJ2-6, with D unclear. Deletions cut 1 base from V and 1 base from J, with 2 bases between. Germline V gene data show CDR1 as MNHEY and CDR2 as SMNVEV (reference sequence). This CDR3 spans 14 amino acids. DNA of the CDR3: TGTGCCAGCAGTTTATTGTCTGGGGCCAACGTCCTGACTTTC. It codes for CASSLLSGANVLTF.

The J gene is TRBJ2-3, the V gene TRBV9; D could derive from TRBD1 or TRBD2 (5 bases each). The CDR3 covers 16 residues. Trimming took off 0 bases at V and 6 bases at J, with 17 bases between the two ends. Germline assignment: CDR1 SGDLS and CDR2 YYNGEE. The CDR3 DNA reads TGTGCCAGCAGCGTAGCAGGACACCACCCGGGGGATACGCAGTATTTT. Protein: CASSVAGHHPGDTQYF.

This clone has more than one count but fewer than ten. The CDR3 is CASSRTGEATEAFF. In DNA form, the CDR3 reads TGTGCCAGCAGCCGGACAGGGGAGGCCACTGAAGCTTTCTTT. The chain carries TRBV7-9 and TRBJ1-1; 9 nucleotides align to TRBD1. J gave up 4 bases and V 5 bases, and 5 bases lay outside the gene matches. The germline V gene has CDR1 SEHNR and CDR2 FQNEAQ (reference sequence). The CDR3 covers 14 residues.